This is a list of T cell receptor beta chains from one sample in a study of T cell responses to AZD1222 COVID-19 vaccine. Profiled with immunoSEQ multiplex PCR; TCRdb holds only in-frame clones, not every one. The table includes roughly 150,000 clones, about 90% detected once. The sample here was peripheral blood, taken on day 0 of AZD1222 vaccination. The source is an adult in good health. CDR3s include the opening cysteine and the closing phenylalanine or tryptophan. A D gene is named only where the DNA matches it firmly. The size field is filled for only some rows; it gives once, few, many or a size class.

J | D | size | V | DNA | CDR3
TRBJ2-5 | TRBD1 | - | TRBV4-3 | TGCGCCAGCAGCCAAGAACGGACAGGGGGCCAAGAGACCCAGTACTTC | CASSQERTGGQETQYF
TRBJ1-1 | - | - | TRBV5-4 | TGTGCCAGCAGCTTGGGGGGCATCTCGAACACTGAAGCTTTCTTT | CASSLGGISNTEAFF
TRBJ1-1 | - | - | TRBV2 | TGTGCCAGCGCGCAGGGGCAGGTGAACACTGAAGCTTTCTTT | CASAQGQVNTEAFF
TRBJ1-6 | - | - | TRBV6-1 | TGTGCCAGCAGTGACGAAAGAGGGCTTTCACCCCTCCACTTT | CASSDERGLSPLHF
TRBJ2-7 | - | - | TRBV19 | TGTGCCAGTCAGGGAAGGTCCTACGAGCAGTACTTC | CASQGRSYEQYF
TRBJ2-6 | - | - | TRBV9 | TGTGCCAGCAGCACATTCCGTGGGGGGGCAGGCCAACCCCCTGGGGCCAACGTCCTGACTTTC | CASSTFRGGAGQPPGANVLTF
TRBJ2-4 | TRBD1 | - | TRBV18 | TGTGCCACCGCTGTGACAGGGTCGGTCTACGATGCCAAAAACATTCAGTACTTC | CATAVTGSVYDAKNIQYF
TRBJ2-1 | - | - | TRBV2 | TGTGCCAGCAGTTCTTCCTCCCGATCCAATGAGCAGTTCTTC | CASSSSSRSNEQFF
TRBJ1-4 | TRBD1 | once | TRBV28 | TGTGCCAGCAGCGCTGGACAGGCGGGGGAAAAACTGTTTTTT | CASSAGQAGEKLFF
TRBJ1-2 | - | - | TRBV18 | TGTGCCAGCTCACCACCGGGCGGGGACGCTAACTATGGCTACACCTTC | CASSPPGGDANYGYTF
TRBJ1-4 | - | - | TRBV7-9 | TGTGCCAGCAGCCTAAGGGGCGAAAAACTGTTTTTT | CASSLRGEKLFF
TRBJ2-5 | - | - | TRBV11-1 | TGTGCCAGCAGCTTACCCGCCGGAGAGACCCAGTACTTC | CASSLPAGETQYF
TRBJ1-6 | - | - | TRBV5-1 | TGCGCCAGCAGCTTGGATCCGGGGGCTAATTCACCCCTCCACTTT | CASSLDPGANSPLHF
TRBJ1-1 | - | - | TRBV30 | TGTGCCTGGAGTAAAACAGGGTACACTGAAGCTTTCTTT | CAWSKTGYTEAFF
TRBJ1-4 | - | - | TRBV19 | TGTGCCAGTAGGTGGGGCGGGACGAGTGAAAAACTGTTTTTT | CASRWGGTSEKLFF
TRBJ1-3 | TRBD1 | - | TRBV7-2 | TGTGCCAGCAGGGGACAGGGAACGTCAGGAAACACCATATATTTT | CASRGQGTSGNTIYF
TRBJ2-6 | TRBD2 | - | TRBV5-1 | TGCGCCAGCAGATCGACTAGCGGGGGTTCCCCTGGGGCCAACGTCCTGACTTTC | CASRSTSGGSPGANVLTF
TRBJ1-5 | - | - | TRBV10-3 | TGTGCCATCAGCCCGGGGGGTAGCAATCAGCCCCAGCATTTT | CAISPGGSNQPQHF
TRBJ1-1 | TRBD1 | once | TRBV19 | TGTGCCAGTATCCTTCAGGGGGACGGCACTGAAGCTTTCTTT | CASILQGDGTEAFF
TRBJ2-2 | - | - | TRBV7-8 | TGTGCCAGCAGCTTACCGGCAATCCACACCGGGGAGCTGTTTTTT | CASSLPAIHTGELFF
TRBJ1-3 | - | - | TRBV4-2 | TGTGCCAGCAGCCAAGGGATGGGGACTGGAAACACCATATATTTT | CASSQGMGTGNTIYF
TRBJ2-3 | TRBD2 | - | TRBV3-1/TRBV3-2 | TGTGCCAGCAGCCAAGATCACGGTAGCGGGGGGGCCAAAGATACGCAGTATTTT | CASSQDHGSGGAKDTQYF
TRBJ2-7 | - | - | TRBV5-6 | TGTGCCAGCAGCCCTCCCGACAGAACCTACGAGCAGTACTTC | CASSPPDRTYEQYF
TRBJ2-1 | TRBD2 | - | TRBV10-3 | TGTGCCATCAGTGAACTAGCGGGAGGGGATGAGCAGTTCTTC | CAISELAGGDEQFF
TRBJ1-5 | - | - | TRBV28 | TGTGCCAGCAAAGGACCGCCCGGCTGGGCGGGAGGGAGCAATCAGCCCCAGCATTTT | CASKGPPGWAGGSNQPQHF
TRBJ1-4 | TRBD1 | few | TRBV7-6 | TGTGCCAGCAGCTCGACAGGGGCAACTAATGAAAAACTGTTTTTT | CASSSTGATNEKLFF
TRBJ2-5 | TRBD1 | - | TRBV5-4 | TGTGCCAGCAGCCGAGGAACAGGGGGCCTAGGGGAGACCCAGTACTTC | CASSRGTGGLGETQYF
TRBJ1-5 | - | - | TRBV2 | TGTGCCAGCAGTGAAGCGCCGCGGGAGCCCCAGCATTTT | CASSEAPREPQHF